This is a list of T cell receptor beta chains from one sample in a study of T-cell reconstitution after alpha-beta-depleted transplantation in children. MiXCR was run by TCRdb on the PCR reads, yielding one entry per CDR3 protein. The profile covers about 980,000 distinct CDR3 sequences, with less than 30% appearing a single time and over 25% taken by the ten largest. The source material was PBMCs, mostly from graft donor cells, sampled 360 days after TCRalphabeta/CD19-depleted stem cell transplant. Every receptor here comes from a boy under two years old who had a stem cell transplant for SCID, so the T cells may come from the graft donor. CDR3s include the opening cysteine and the closing phenylalanine or tryptophan. The order of the fields is clone size, V gene, D gene, J gene, CDR3 protein, CDR3 DNA. A D gene is named only where the DNA matches it firmly. For some rows the clone size is stated as once, few or many, or as a class when expanded; others skip it.

few	TRBV29-1	TRBD1	TRBJ2-7	CSVAGGPYEQYF	TGCAGCGTTGCAGGGGGACCCTACGAGCAGTACTTC
.	TRBV5-1	.	TRBJ2-3	CASSLTQATDTQYF	TGCGCCAGCAGCTTGACTCAGGCTACAGATACGCAGTATTTT
.	TRBV5-1	.	TRBJ2-1	CASSPGGGGLNEQFF	TGCGCCAGCAGCCCCGGAGGTGGAGGGCTTAATGAGCAGTTCTTC
few	TRBV6-2/TRBV6-3	.	TRBJ2-2	CASSSIARGELFF	TGTGCCAGCAGTTCCATAGCACGCGGGGAGCTGTTTTTT
few	TRBV29-1	TRBD1	TRBJ1-1	CSVGLRTGDTEAFF	TGCAGCGTTGGCCTAAGGACAGGGGACACTGAAGCTTTCTTT
few	TRBV19	.	TRBJ1-6	CASSIEGMDVSPLHF	TGTGCCAGTAGTATTGAGGGTATGGATGTTTCACCCCTCCACTTT
few	TRBV4-1	TRBD2	TRBJ2-3	CASSQGLARAGDTQYF	TGCGCCAGCAGCCAAGGACTAGCCCGGGCGGGAGATACGCAGTATTTT
few	TRBV19	TRBD2	TRBJ2-7	CASSSTSGSSYEQYF	TGTGCCAGTAGCAGCACTAGCGGGAGCTCCTACGAGCAGTACTTC
.	TRBV29-1	TRBD1	TRBJ2-7	CSAEGQGEYEQYF	TGCAGCGCTGAGGGGCAGGGGGAGTACGAGCAGTACTTC
.	TRBV24-1	TRBD1	TRBJ2-2	CATSDGGTGIPGELFF	TGTGCCACCAGTGATGGCGGGACAGGGATACCCGGGGAGCTGTTTTTT
few	TRBV12-3/TRBV12-4	.	TRBJ2-5	CASSLGTSIKETQYF	TGTGCCAGCAGCCTGGGGACCTCGATCAAAGAGACCCAGTACTTC
.	TRBV4-2	TRBD1	TRBJ2-7	CASSLYYQTGDPYEQYF	TGTGCCAGCAGCCTCTATTACCAGACAGGGGATCCCTACGAGCAGTACTTC
few	TRBV29-1	.	TRBJ1-2	CSAREGANYGYTF	TGCAGCGCGAGGGAGGGGGCTAACTATGGCTACACCTTC
.	TRBV20-1	TRBD2	TRBJ2-7	CSARDTSGLAYEQYF	TGCAGTGCTAGAGATACTTCGGGACTAGCTTACGAGCAGTACTTC
few	TRBV12-3/TRBV12-4	TRBD2	TRBJ2-1	CASSFSPMAGGSYNEQFF	TGTGCCAGCAGTTTTTCCCCAATGGCGGGGGGCTCCTACAATGAGCAGTTCTTC
few	TRBV27	.	TRBJ1-2	CASSLWGKNPFYGYTF	TGTGCCAGCAGTTTATGGGGGAAAAACCCTTTCTATGGCTACACCTTC
.	TRBV5-1	.	TRBJ2-5	CASNPGRAETQYF	TGCGCCAGCAACCCCGGACGAGCAGAGACCCAGTACTTC
.	TRBV7-8	TRBD1	TRBJ2-7	CASSRDRGMSEQYF	TGTGCCAGCAGCCGGGACAGGGGGATGAGCGAGCAGTACTTC
.	TRBV20-1	.	TRBJ2-2	CSARVSAPNTGELFF	TGCAGTGCTAGAGTAAGCGCGCCGAACACCGGGGAGCTGTTTTTT
.	TRBV20-1	TRBD1	TRBJ2-3	CSASTAGGNTDTQYF	TGCAGTGCTAGTACGGCAGGGGGAAACACAGATACGCAGTATTTT
.	TRBV20-1	.	TRBJ2-1	CSARDEAPTTRSYNEQFF	TGCAGTGCTAGAGATGAGGCGCCAACGACCCGCTCCTACAATGAGCAGTTCTTC
few	TRBV25-1	TRBD1	TRBJ2-7	CASQRTGGYEQYF	TGTGCCAGCCAAAGGACAGGGGGCTACGAGCAGTACTTC
few	TRBV28	.	TRBJ1-4	CASRAGANEKLFF	TGTGCCAGCAGGGCCGGGGCTAATGAAAAACTGTTTTTT